The source of this T cell receptor (beta chain) is a study of T cells in localized non-small cell lung cancer. Assay used: immunoSEQ multiplex PCR; TCRdb lists only in-frame clones, some missing. Here the sample spans approximately 700 clones, around a quarter being singletons. Trimming removed 3 bases from V and 1 base from J; junction bases left unmatched: 11. The CDR3 consists of 18 residues. The V gene's germline CDR1 is KGHSH and CDR2 LQKENI. This specimen consisted of normal lung tissue next to the tumor, obtained before any cancer treatment. This TCR was sampled from a woman aged 40-75 years with stage I squamous cell lung carcinoma. The chain employs TRBV18 and TRBJ2-1; 8 bases are shared with TRBD1. CDR3 residues: CASSPRLYGQGSYNEQFF. DNA for the CDR3: TGTGCCAGCTCACCTCGGTTATACGGACAGGGATCCTACAATGAGCAGTTCTTC.